The clone carrying this T cell receptor (beta chain) was detected only a few times. This sample was included in a study of blood T cell repertoires in COVID-19. Turning to the study itself: Sites across the United States, Italy and Spain contributed samples from acute and convalescent COVID-19. PBMCs, B-cell-depleted T cells, or T cells provided the cDNA or gDNA that made up the material.

The germline gives CDR1 SQVTM, CDR2 ANQGSEA. The CDR3 consists of 14 residues. The V end was cut by 0 bases, the J end by 1 base, with 9 bases between. Per the original methods: Estimation of nucleated cell counts relied on the amplification of reference gene primers. The data were produced by immunoSEQ multiplex PCR, yet TCRdb's version contains in-frame clones alone and is incomplete. The V and J calls and clone size are taken from that table; D and trimming were inferred from the DNA. The sample shows 94,000 or so clones, approximately 90% of them seen only once. The sequence came from a woman of 80 years or more with active COVID-19. Sequenced input: peripheral blood. The chain employs TRBV29-1 and TRBJ1-1; D not certain. Here the CDR3 DNA reads TGCAGCGTTGAAGACACCGGGAGGAACACTGAAGCTTTCTTT. Translation: CSVEDTGRNTEAFF.